Sequencing of this TCR beta chain was carried out in a study of T cell repertoires in aging, cancer and after chemotherapy. This clonotype is labeled as medium-sized. Its antigen is unknown. Study results and caveats: In hematological cancer patients, infiltrated lymphoid organs may have impaired thymic emigration or peripheral T cell expansion. In each cancer cohort, median generation probability increased across chemotherapy, suggesting thymic output rebounded.

Peripheral blood genomic DNA, not sorted cells or RNA, was the template. Germline values: CDR1 SGHAT, CDR2 FQNNGV. Trimming shortened V by 8 bases and J by 2 bases, and 16 bases separated the two germline ends. This CDR3 is 15 amino acids long. Rearranged V-D-J TRB sequences were amplified with a mixed TRB-A/B primer pool. TCRdb itself ran the multiplex PCR reads through MiXCR, one entry per CDR3 protein. The table shows nearly 5,000 distinct CDR3 sequences, with 31% occurring only once. This chain links TRBV11-2 with TRBJ2-1; maybe TRBD2 (5 bases). The sample comprised blood. This TCR was recovered from a human donor with a blood cancer. The donor label of this sample is uncertain. This CDR3 is CASAVAWRTYNEQFF. The CDR3 DNA reads as TGTGCCAGCGCCGTGGCGTGGAGGACCTACAATGAGCAGTTCTTC.